This TCR beta chain derives from a study of T cell clonotyping in hematopoietic cell transplantation. Findings and limits, study-wide: Recipient TCR diversity dropped after transplant; expanded clonotypes rose from day 30 to 180. At the given depth, recipient repertoires were over 95% de novo clonotypes.

Deletions cut 1 base from V and 4 bases from J, with 21 bases between. The CDR3 is 18 amino acids. Germline V CDR1 and CDR2: LGHNA, YSLEER. The method was immunoSEQ multiplex PCR; TCRdb's version includes in-frame clones alone and lacks a portion of them. The sample lists about 21,000 clones; roughly 88% were seen once. The time point is: recipient sample about 28 days before transplant, after cytoreduction. Blood collection times were about day -28 and days 30, 100, 180 posttransplant. A remark on this clone: The target antigen is unknown.

The rearrangement links TRBV4-3 to TRBJ2-3; D is possibly TRBD1 (6 bases). Sequences were derived from peripheral blood mononuclear cells, sampled before stem cell transplant. This clonotype originated in a man younger than 35 with biphenotypic leukemia. Some clones in this sample may be carry-over from other donors' samples. The CDR3 here is CASSQVSWGRDRSDTQYF. DNA of the CDR3: TGCGCCAGCAGCCAAGTGAGTTGGGGGCGCGATAGATCAGATACGCAGTATTTT.